The subject of this entry is one TCR beta chain. This sample includes further DNA sequences coding for the same CDR3. The J segment lost 0 bases and the V segment lost 3 bases, leaving 1 base of the junction unmatched. The CDR3 is made up of 15 amino acids. The germline CDR1 and CDR2 sequences are KGHSH and LQKENI. In terms of age and location, participants ranged from roughly 18 to 100 years and lived in about 25 US areas. Clinical histories supplied by participants themselves formed the basis of cohort assignment. Either two negative PCRs, clearance, or symptom resolution qualified Cohort 3 donors as recovered. The data stem from a study of blood T cell repertoires in COVID-19. Study-level background: T cells, B-cell-depleted T cells, or PBMCs provided the cDNA or gDNA that served as material.

The assay was immunoSEQ multiplex PCR, and TCRdb's table has in-frame clones only and misses some. This table has around 290,000 clones, 75% to 95% appearing once. The sequence was collected from a woman in her twenties or thirties who had recovered from COVID-19. The chain links TRBV18 to TRBJ1-3; 8 bases align to TRBD1. Sequences were obtained from PBMCs or T cells enriched from blood (not recorded which). Here the CDR3 DNA reads TGTGCCAGCTCACCGACAGGGGCCTCTGGAAACACCATATATTTT. Encoded protein: CASSPTGASGNTIYF.